The 32 T cell receptor delta chains below come from one sample, sequenced in a study of gamma delta lymphoproliferative disorders and STAT genes. PBMCs from patients and controls supplied the genomic DNA for sequencing. TCRdb fed the multiplex PCR reads to CATT. Seen here are 2,500 or so delta-chain clones, 1.5% observed once, and the top ten hold 46%. The sequenced sample was blood. The receptors were gathered from a human donor in good health.

As regards this clone: With a far larger clone one base away, a read error is the likely cause. The same CDR3 also results from other DNA sequences found in this sample. V is TRDV2 and J is TRDJ1, with 9 bases aligning to TRDD3. The CDR3 contains 15 residues. CDR1 is GEAIGNYY, CDR2 EKD, per germline. This chain's CDR3 is CACDSVGDNPDKLIF. CDR3 nucleotide sequence: TGTGCCTGTGACAGCGTGGGGGATAACCCCGATAAGCTCATCTTT.

In this sample, this clone turned up a few times. A far larger clone is a single base away, which makes a read error likely. Other DNA sequences within the sample encode an identical CDR3. The rearrangement joins TRDV3 to TRDJ1; TRDD3 matches at 8 bases. The CDR3 has 22 residues. V gave up 3 bases and J gave up 0 bases; unmatched junction bases: 30. Germline V gene data show CDR1 as TVYSNPD and CDR2 as GDNSRS (reference sequence). The CDR3 protein is CALPYPLTGGPPIEEYTDKLIF. DNA for the CDR3: TGTGCCTTGCCCTATCCTTTGACTGGGGGGCCTCCAATAGAGGAATACACCGATAAACTCATCTTT.

This clone has only a few counts. TCRdb attributes to this sequence the protein of a much larger clone, which differs from the DNA translation at residue 9; a read error is likely, and the protein displayed is translated from the DNA. The rearrangement joins TRDV2 to TRDJ1; 10 positions match TRDD3. V dropped 3 bases and J dropped 2; count of bases not matched to a gene: 8. The CDR3 is 16 residues long. Per germline, CDR1 GEAIGNYY and CDR2 EKD. The CDR3 coding sequence is TGTGCCTGTGACCCACTGGGGGATGCGCATACCGATAAACTCATCTTT. This gives the protein CACDPLGDAHTDKLIF.

Remarks on this clone: It is likely a read error: a sequence one base away is far more abundant. The identical CDR3 is also encoded by other nucleotide sequences in the sample. The rearrangement links TRDV1 to TRDJ1; tentatively, D is TRDD3 (6 bases). This CDR3 spans 22 amino acids. The V gene's germline CDR1 is TSWWSYY and CDR2 QGS. CDR3 nucleotide sequence: TGTGCCCTTGGGGAACTAGACTTCCCCGTTCTGGGGATCCCAATCTCAACTCTAAAACTCATCTTT. This gives the protein CALGELDFPVLGIPISTLKLIF.

This clone is labeled as large. V gene TRDV1 combines with J gene TRDJ1; 13 nucleotides align to TRDD3. J was trimmed by 1 base and V by 4 bases; bases with no gene match: 24. The CDR3 extends over 23 amino acids. Germline CDR1 is TSWWSYY and CDR2 is QGS. This CDR3 is CALGVLKAFPHWGIRPRTDKLIF. The CDR3 DNA sequence: TGTGCTCTTGGGGTCCTTAAGGCCTTCCCCCACTGGGGGATACGCCCCCGCACCGATAAACTCATCTTT.

This clone has just a few counts. A far larger clone is only one base removed, so a read error is likely. In the same sample, other DNA sequences code for this CDR3. This sequence joins TRDV2 and TRDJ1; TRDD3 matches at 13 bases. The CDR3 has 18 amino acids. Per germline, CDR1 GEAIGNYY and CDR2 EKD. Germline trimming cut 0 bases from V and 8 bases from J; bases unmatched to any gene: 14. In DNA form, the CDR3 reads TGTGCCTGTGACACCGTAATCACTGGGGGATACGAGAGTGACAAACTCATCTTT. Amino acids: CACDTVITGGYESDKLIF.

Turning to this clone: TCRdb attributes to this sequence the protein of a much larger clone, which differs from the DNA translation at residue 16; a read error is likely, and the protein displayed is translated from the DNA. The chain uses TRDV2 and TRDJ3; 9 bases line up with TRDD3. From germline, CDR1 is GEAIGNYY and CDR2 EKD. This CDR3 is built from 21 residues. For the CDR3, the DNA is TGTGCCTGTGACACGCTACTGGGGGACAGCTACTCATCCTGGGACATCCGACAGATGTTTTTC. It yields the protein CACDTLLGDSYSSWDIRQMFF.

This clone has more than one count but fewer than ten. The chain combines TRDV2 with TRDJ1, with TRDD3 matching 8 bases. The CDR3 is 15 amino acids. V gave up 3 bases and J gave up 0 bases; unmatched junction bases: 5. Germline V CDR1 and CDR2: GEAIGNYY, EKD. CDR3 sequence (DNA): TGTGCCTGTGACCCCCTGGGGGAATACACCGATAAACTCATCTTT. Amino acid sequence: CACDPLGEYTDKLIF.

This clone showed up just a few times. Translating this DNA gives a protein that differs at residue 13 from the TCRdb one, which belongs to a much larger clone; a read error is likely, and the protein shown is this translation. For the CDR3, the DNA is TGTGCTCTTGGGGAACTCGGGGGGACAATTCCCGACGCCGATAAACTCATCTTT. It translates to CALGELGGTIPDADKLIF. This chain connects TRDV1 to TRDJ1; D is perhaps TRDD3 (6 bases). Germline V gives CDR1 TSWWSYY, CDR2 QGS. Trimming took off 0 bases at V and 3 bases at J, with 20 bases between the two ends. This CDR3 is 18 amino acids long.

This clone was counted only a few times. The TCRdb protein comes from a much larger clone and disagrees with this DNA's translation at residue 19, likely due to a read error; the protein given here is derived from the DNA. The rearrangement joins TRDV2 to TRDJ3, with 9 bases lining up with TRDD3. The CDR3 runs to 21 residues. The V gene's germline CDR1 is GEAIGNYY and CDR2 EKD. The CDR3 spells CACDTLLGDSYSSWDTRQLFF. Here the CDR3 DNA reads TGTGCCTGTGACACGCTACTGGGGGACAGCTACTCATCCTGGGACACCCGACAGTTGTTTTTC.

This clone was counted only a few times. The protein in TCRdb stems from a much larger clone and differs at residue 17 from this DNA's translation, likely a read error; here the protein is translated from the DNA. The rearrangement links TRDV1 to TRDJ1; 7 nucleotides match TRDD3. CDR1 and CDR2 from the germline V gene are TSWWSYY and QGS. Trimming cost V 1 base and J 2 bases; bases outside gene matches: 34. This CDR3 is 25 amino acids long. The CDR3 DNA sequence: TGTGCTCTTGGGGAACATTACCCGTTCCTCCCAGTACTGGGGACCCGGACCTTAAGGACCGATAAACTCATCTTT. Residues: CALGEHYPFLPVLGTRTLRTDKLIF.

Judged by abundance, this clone is large. Other DNA sequences in the same sample also yield this CDR3. This sequence joins TRDV2 and TRDJ3, with D hard to call. The CDR3 is made up of 18 amino acids. Trimming stripped 3 bases from V and 1 base from J, with 15 bases between. The germline V gene encodes CDR1 GEAIGNYY and CDR2 EKD. The CDR3 coding sequence is TGTGCCTGTGACCCCGCCGGGGTTGAGTCCTGGGACACCCGACAGATGTTTTTC. This translates into CACDPAGVESWDTRQMFF.

This clone was seen a handful of times. This likely reflects a read error, since a far larger clone is one base away. Other nucleotide sequences from this sample produce the same CDR3. V is TRDV1 and J is TRDJ1; 11 nucleotides line up with TRDD3. Trimming cost V 0 bases and J 0 bases; bases outside gene matches: 24. The CDR3 is 24 amino acids. Germline V gene lookup returns CDR1 TSWWSYY and CDR2 QGS. This chain's CDR3 is CALGELLFYALSGGYAVYTDKLIF. The CDR3 DNA is TGTGCTCTTGGGGAACTATTGTTCTACGCGCTTAGTGGGGGATACGCAGTGTACACCGATAAACTCATCTTT.

Note on this clone: TCRdb pairs this DNA with a much larger clone's protein that differs at residue 8, likely a read error; the protein shown was translated from the DNA. The V call is TRDV3, the J call TRDJ1; maybe TRDD3 (5 bases). V lost 4 bases to trimming and J lost 1 base, with 19 bases between them. The CDR3 has 15 residues. Germline V gene data show CDR1 as TVYSNPD and CDR2 as GDNSRS (reference sequence). The CDR3 nucleotides are TGTGCCTCCGCGCCTTTTGGGGACCTCACCGATAAACTCATCTTT. This encodes CASAPFGDLTDKLIF.

Only a few counts were recorded for this clone. A far bigger clonotype differs at one base, so this is likely a read error. The same CDR3 arises from other DNA sequences in this sample as well. As DNA, the CDR3 is TGTGCCTGCGTGATACTGGGGGACCACACCGATAAACTCATCTTT. Amino acid sequence: CACVILGDHTDKLIF. This rearrangement joins TRDV2 to TRDJ1; 9 bases map to TRDD3. The CDR3 is 15 amino acids. Germline V gene sequence: CDR1 GEAIGNYY, CDR2 EKD. Trimming at V came to 7 bases and at J to 0 bases, leaving 8 bases not matched to a gene.

J gene TRDJ1 was identified, but the V gene was not called; the listed D gene, TRDD3, was not tested against the DNA. The CDR3 length is 11 residues. CDR3 loop: CALGERDHLTF. CDR3 nucleotides: TGTGCTCTTGGGGAACGGGACCATCTCACGTTT.

This clone was detected only a few times. A far larger clone is just one base off, so this is likely a read error. The sample contains more than one DNA sequence encoding this CDR3. The chain links TRDV3 to TRDJ1; 11 bases align to TRDD3. Germline assignment: CDR1 TVYSNPD and CDR2 GDNSRS (reference sequence). This CDR3 has 16 residues. The CDR3 region is CAFPKGLGDMADKLIF. The CDR3 region has the DNA TGTGCCTTCCCCAAAGGACTGGGGGATATGGCCGATAAACTCATTTTT. Filled out from reference TRDV3 and TRDJ1, the complete variable domain reads CDKVTQSSPDQTVASGSEVVLLCTYDTVYSNPDLFWYRIRPDYSFQFVFYGDNSRSEGADFTQGRFSVKHILTQKAFHLVISPVRTEDSATYYCAFPKGLGDMADKLIFGKGTRVTVEP.

Of note for this clone: TCRdb attributes to this sequence the protein of a much larger clone, which differs from the DNA translation at residue 17; a read error is likely, and the protein displayed is translated from the DNA. V is TRDV3 and J is TRDJ1; the match to TRDD3 covers 11 bases. Germline loops: CDR1 TVYSNPD, CDR2 GDNSRS (reference sequence). The length of the CDR3 is 19 residues. CDR3 in DNA: TGTGCCTTTAGTCCTCCTACGGTATACTGGGGGATAAGTGAGGATAAACCCATCTTT. Translation gives CAFSPPTVYWGISEDKPIF. Full variable domain (remainder filled in from reference TRDV3 and TRDJ1): CDKVTQSSPDQTVASGSEVVLLCTYDTVYSNPDLFWYRIRPDYSFQFVFYGDNSRSEGADFTQGRFSVKHILTQKAFHLVISPVRTEDSATYYCAFSPPTVYWGISEDKPIFGKGTRVTVEP.

The table lists this clone with a few counts. TCRdb records a much larger clone's protein for this DNA, with a difference at residue 3 that likely arises from a read error; the protein given is the translation of the DNA. The chain is built from TRDV3 and TRDJ1; perhaps TRDD3 as D (5 bases). V gave up 4 bases and J gave up 3 bases, with 24 bases separating them. Germline values: CDR1 TVYSNPD, CDR2 GDNSRS (reference sequence). The CDR3 covers 16 residues. DNA for the CDR3: TGTGCCTCTACGAATGCGGGCGATACATTGCCCGATAAACTCATCTTT. Its protein product is CASTNAGDTLPDKLIF. Full variable domain (outside the CDR3, taken from reference TRDV3 and TRDJ1): CDKVTQSSPDQTVASGSEVVLLCTYDTVYSNPDLFWYRIRPDYSFQFVFYGDNSRSEGADFTQGRFSVKHILTQKAFHLVISPVRTEDSATYYCASTNAGDTLPDKLIFGKGTRVTVEP.

A note on this clone: A far larger clone is just one base off, so this is likely a read error. Other DNA sequences in this specimen translate into the identical CDR3. This chain uses TRDV3 with TRDJ1; TRDD3 aligns across 10 bases. Germline CDR1 and CDR2: TVYSNPD and GDNSRS (reference sequence). CDR3 size: 15 residues. The V segment lost 3 bases and the J segment 1 base; nucleotides outside the gene matches: 8. The CDR3 nucleotides are TGTGCCTTCAGTCAATACTGGGGGATCACCGATAAACTCATCTTT. Protein product: CAFSQYWGITDKLIF.

This clone showed up just a few times. The protein given by TCRdb reflects a much larger clone and differs at residue 16 from this DNA's translation, likely from a read error; the protein shown is the DNA's translation. The CDR3 nucleotides are TGTGCCTTGCCCTATCCTTTGACTGGGGGGCCTCCAATAGAGGAGTGCACCGATAAACTCATCTTT. Protein sequence: CALPYPLTGGPPIEECTDKLIF. The genes are TRDV3 and TRDJ1, with TRDD3 identical over 8 bases. Trimming took 3 bases from V and 1 from J; bases not matched to a gene: 31. CDR3 length: 22 residues. Looked up from germline, CDR1 is TVYSNPD and CDR2 is GDNSRS (reference sequence). Full variable domain (outside the CDR3, taken from reference TRDV3 and TRDJ1): CDKVTQSSPDQTVASGSEVVLLCTYDTVYSNPDLFWYRIRPDYSFQFVFYGDNSRSEGADFTQGRFSVKHILTQKAFHLVISPVRTEDSATYYCALPYPLTGGPPIEECTDKLIFGKGTRVTVEP.

Turning to this clone: The TCRdb protein comes from a much larger clone and disagrees with this DNA's translation at residue 3, likely due to a read error; the protein given here is derived from the DNA. This chain joins TRDV3 and TRDJ1; 11 bases match TRDD3. V lost 5 bases, J lost 4 bases, and 18 bases stayed unmatched. This CDR3 contains 17 residues. Per germline, CDR1 TVYSNPD and CDR2 GDNSRS (reference sequence). This CDR3 is CALNPSSDWGIGDKLIF. DNA for the CDR3: TGTGCCCTCAACCCCTCCTCCGACTGGGGGATAGGCGATAAACTCATCTTT.

This clone was seen a few times. This is likely an artifact of a read error, given a far larger clone one base away. Other nucleotide sequences from this sample produce the same CDR3. J is TRDJ1 and V is TRDV3; 9 bases map to TRDD2. V was pared by 3 bases and J by 2 bases, with 16 bases of the junction left unmatched. Germline V gene data show CDR1 as TVYSNPD and CDR2 as GDNSRS (reference sequence). The CDR3 loop spans 17 amino acids. CDR3 sequence (DNA): TGTGCCTTAACCACTCCGCCTTCCTACACTATTACCGATAAACTCATCTTT. Protein sequence: CALTTPPSYTITDKLIF.

This clone was detected a few times. A far larger clone is a single base away, which makes a read error likely. The same CDR3 is also encoded by other DNA sequences in this sample. The V gene is TRDV3, the J gene TRDJ1, with D perhaps matching TRDD3 (6 bases). Trimming stripped 2 bases from V and 11 bases from J, with 39 bases between. The CDR3 is made up of 19 amino acids. Germline values: CDR1 TVYSNPD, CDR2 GDNSRS (reference sequence). DNA of the CDR3: TGTGCCTTTCTGCCCTACGGCTGGGGAATACGCGTATCCCCCTTTCCCCTCATCTTT. Encoded protein: CAFLPYGWGIRVSPFPLIF.

This clone has just a few counts. TCRdb assigns this DNA the protein of a much larger clone, which departs from its translation at residue 5; this likely reflects a read error, and the protein shown comes from translating the DNA. The chain combines TRDV2 with TRDJ3; D gene ambiguous. With 0 bases removed from V and 1 base from J, the gap between germline ends came to 12 bases. CDR3 length equals 18 residues. Per germline, CDR1 GEAIGNYY and CDR2 EKD. CDR3 sequence reads: CACDTAGVESWDTRQMFF. The CDR3 nucleotides read TGTGCCTGTGACACCGCCGGGGTTGAGTCCTGGGACACCCGACAGATGTTTTTC.

To note about this clone: This DNA's translation and the protein TCRdb lists, from a much larger clone, do not match at residue 15, likely due to a read error; the protein shown is translated from the DNA. This chain uses TRDV2 with TRDJ3; TRDD3 aligns across 10 bases. CDR3 length: 22 residues. In germline, CDR1 is GEAIGNYY, CDR2 EKD. Germline trimming cut 3 bases from V and 6 bases from J; bases unmatched to any gene: 22. The DNA of the CDR3 is TGTGCCTGTGACTCACCGGGCATGGGGGATACCCTAAGCCCCTTGGACACCCGACAGATGTTTTTC. Its protein product is CACDSPGMGDTLSPLDTRQMFF.

This clone was seen a handful of times. This probably arose from a read error, given a far larger clone one base away. The sample has other DNA sequences that encode this CDR3 too. The rearrangement uses TRDV2 and TRDJ1; 7 bases are shared with TRDD3. The J segment lost 0 bases and the V segment lost 1 base, leaving 13 bases of the junction unmatched. Germline CDR1 GEAIGNYY, CDR2 EKD. The CDR3 sequence is 18 residues long. The CDR3 nucleotides read TGTGCCTGTGACACAGTTTCGGGCCTGGGGGGGTACACCGATAAACTCATCTTT. Encoded protein: CACDTVSGLGGYTDKLIF.

This clone was counted only a few times. A far larger clone is just one base off, so this is likely a read error. The sample has other DNA sequences that encode this CDR3 too. The rearrangement uses TRDV2 and TRDJ1; 7 nucleotides align to TRDD3. Germline V gene lookup returns CDR1 GEAIGNYY and CDR2 EKD. CDR3 length: 17 residues. The CDR3 protein is CACDTLGIGRITDKLIF. CDR3 bases: TGTGCCTGTGACACCTTGGGGATAGGGAGGATCACCGATAAACTTATCTTT.

This clone turned up a few times. The amino acid sequence in TCRdb belongs to a much larger clone and departs from this DNA's translation at residue 11, likely a sequencing read error; the sequence shown is translated from the DNA. The J gene is TRDJ1, the V gene TRDV1; 10 bases are a match to TRDD3. Looked up from germline, CDR1 is TSWWSYY and CDR2 is QGS. J was trimmed by 0 bases and V by 3 bases; bases with no gene match: 28. The CDR3 has 24 amino acids. The CDR3 DNA reads as TGTGCTCTTGGGGACCAACTTTCCTACACGAAGGGCTGGGGGATATTCGGGTACACCGATAAACTCATCTTT. Amino acids: CALGDQLSYTKGWGIFGYTDKLIF.

A remark on this clone: A read error is the likely source, as a far larger clone sits one nucleotide away. The same CDR3 is also encoded by other DNA sequences in this sample. The chain combines TRDV3 with TRDJ1, with 11 bases aligning to TRDD3. CDR1 is TVYSNPD, CDR2 GDNSRS, per germline (reference sequence). The CDR3 spans 17 residues. The CDR3 DNA reads as TGTGCCTGCTGGGGGATACCCGGCGGTTCGTACACCGATAAACTCATCTTC. This sequence encodes CACWGIPGGSYTDKLIF. The variable domain in full, with the rest retrieved from reference TRDV3 and TRDJ1, is CDKVTQSSPDQTVASGSEVVLLCTYDTVYSNPDLFWYRIRPDYSFQFVFYGDNSRSEGADFTQGRFSVKHILTQKAFHLVISPVRTEDSATYYCACWGIPGGSYTDKLIFGKGTRVTVEP.

A note on this clone: A read error is likely here: a far larger clone is one base away. Other DNA sequences in this specimen translate into the identical CDR3. V is TRDV2 and J is TRDJ1; D not resolved. Germline V gene sequence: CDR1 GEAIGNYY, CDR2 EKD. The CDR3 contains 19 residues. V was pared by 0 bases and J by 2 bases, with 24 bases between. The DNA for the CDR3 is TGTGCCTGTGACACCATACCCCAGGCGGGAAGCGGGTATACCGATAAACTCATCTTT. As protein: CACDTIPQAGSGYTDKLIF.

Worth noting for this clone: The translation of this DNA and the TCRdb protein of a much larger clone differ at residue 12, probably owing to a read error; the protein shown here is translated from the DNA. This chain links TRDV3 with TRDJ1; tentatively, D is TRDD2 (6 bases). This CDR3 region has 19 residues. Germline CDR1 reads TVYSNPD; CDR2 reads GDNSRS (reference sequence). V was shortened by 3 bases and J by 4 bases, with 33 bases between the two germline ends. CDR3 amino acids: CAFRLLLPPILLWVDKLIF. CDR3 nucleotide sequence: TGTGCCTTCCGCCTTCTCCTACCTCCCATCCTCCTTTGGGTCGATAAACTCATCTTT. The whole variable domain, filled in from reference TRDV3 and TRDJ1, reads CDKVTQSSPDQTVASGSEVVLLCTYDTVYSNPDLFWYRIRPDYSFQFVFYGDNSRSEGADFTQGRFSVKHILTQKAFHLVISPVRTEDSATYYCAFRLLLPPILLWVDKLIFGKGTRVTVEP.